This note documents a single TCR beta chain sequence. The data derive from a study of blood T cell repertoires in COVID-19. In the study overall: The analysed material was cDNA or gDNA that came from T cells, B-cell-depleted T cells, or PBMCs.

Original processing notes: The authors estimated nucleated cell counts from reference gene primer amplification. The assay was immunoSEQ multiplex PCR, and TCRdb's table has in-frame clones only and misses some. From that table come the V and J calls and clone size; the DNA was used to work out D and trimming. The sample has about 90,000 clones; 80% to 95% are singletons. Sample: peripheral blood. The sequence was collected from a woman aged 60-70 years with active COVID-19.

This chain's CDR3 is CASGLLVAQGETQYF. Here the CDR3 DNA reads TGTGCTAGTGGCCTCTTAGTGGCCCAGGGAGAGACCCAGTACTTC. The V call is TRBV12-5, the J call TRBJ2-5; TRBD1 is a possible D gene (5 bases). The V gene's germline CDR1 is LGHNT and CDR2 FRNRAP. V was cut by 6 bases and J by 4 bases, with 18 bases left in between. The CDR3 totals 15 residues.